What follows are 3 T cell receptor beta chains derived from one specimen sequenced in a study of T cells in Graves' hyperthyroidism and ophthalmopathy. RNA transcripts provided the source from which TCR beta CDR3 regions were amplified. A set of HTBI primers served as the primers for a first-round RT-PCR of the TCR CDR3. Via MiXCR, TCRdb re-called the multiplex PCR reads, giving one row per CDR3 protein. The sample has roughly 500,000 distinct CDR3 sequences; roughly 25% are singletons. Material: blood. The source of these receptors is a woman aged 25 to 39 with Graves' ophthalmopathy.

There are many counts of this clonotype. This chain joins TRBV14 and TRBJ1-2; the match to TRBD1 covers 7 bases. V gave up 4 bases and J gave up 6 bases; unmatched junction bases: 8. Germline CDR1 and CDR2: SGHDN and FVKESK. This CDR3 spans 14 amino acids. This chain's CDR3 is CASSRDRVTNGYTF. Written as DNA, the CDR3 is TGTGCCAGCAGCCGAGACAGGGTCACGAATGGCTACACCTTC.

A word on this clonotype: A read error may be the cause here, since a much bigger clone is one base away. The chain links TRBV9 to TRBJ1-3; D might be TRBD1 (6 bases). Germline values: CDR1 SGDLS, CDR2 YYNGEE. The CDR3 runs to 15 residues. CDR3 in amino acids: CASSSTGFAGNTLYF. The CDR3 coding sequence is TGTGCCAGCAGCAGTACAGGGTTTGCTGGAAACACCTTATATTTT.

This clonotype was found many times. The chain joins TRBV5-5 to TRBJ1-1; D is ambiguous. Looked up from germline, CDR1 is SGHKS and CDR2 is YYEKEE (reference sequence). The CDR3 contains 14 residues. The V and J ends lost 4 bases and 2 bases respectively, with 12 bases between them. The CDR3 DNA reads as TGTGCCAGCAGCAGCGGGATTTCTAACACTGAAGCTTTCTTT. Its protein is CASSSGISNTEAFF.